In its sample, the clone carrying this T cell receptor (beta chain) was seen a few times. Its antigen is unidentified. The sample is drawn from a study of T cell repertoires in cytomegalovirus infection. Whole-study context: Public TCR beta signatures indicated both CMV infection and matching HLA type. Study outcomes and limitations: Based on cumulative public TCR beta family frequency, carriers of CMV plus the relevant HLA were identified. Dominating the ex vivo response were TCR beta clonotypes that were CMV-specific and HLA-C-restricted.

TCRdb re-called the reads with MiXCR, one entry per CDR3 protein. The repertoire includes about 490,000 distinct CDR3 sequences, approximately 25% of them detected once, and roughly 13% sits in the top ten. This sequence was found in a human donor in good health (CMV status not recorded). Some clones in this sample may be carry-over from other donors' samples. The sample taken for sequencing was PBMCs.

CDR3 protein: CSVRGSSSYEQYF. CDR3 nucleotide sequence: TGCAGTGTCAGAGGGAGCAGCTCCTACGAGCAGTACTTC. This chain joins TRBV20-1 and TRBJ2-7; D perhaps matches TRBD2 (5 bases). V was trimmed by 7 bases and J by 0 bases, leaving 13 bases between them. Germline values: CDR1 DFQATT, CDR2 SNEGSKA (reference sequence). This CDR3 region has 13 residues.